This T cell receptor (beta chain) was recovered during a study of patients and donors after allogeneic stem cell transplantation. The V gene's germline CDR1 is SNHLY and CDR2 FYNNEI. This CDR3 is 14 amino acids long. V lost 3 bases and J lost 2, with 7 bases in between. This clonotype came up a few times. One entry per CDR3 protein results from TCRdb running MiXCR on the RT-PCR reads. This sample has about a million distinct CDR3 sequences, with 18% found just once. V is TRBV2 and J is TRBJ2-2; unclear D gene. This clonotype was sampled from a human donor who was either an allogeneic HSCT recipient or a stem cell or donor lymphocyte infusion donor (not recorded which). It is not recorded whose cells these are; they may come from a transplant donor. Sequencing was carried out using blood, either unsorted or a sorted T cell fraction (not recorded which). The CDR3 loop reads CASSEPVNTGELFF. The CDR3, as DNA: TGTGCCAGCAGTGAGCCAGTAAACACCGGGGAGCTGTTTTTT.